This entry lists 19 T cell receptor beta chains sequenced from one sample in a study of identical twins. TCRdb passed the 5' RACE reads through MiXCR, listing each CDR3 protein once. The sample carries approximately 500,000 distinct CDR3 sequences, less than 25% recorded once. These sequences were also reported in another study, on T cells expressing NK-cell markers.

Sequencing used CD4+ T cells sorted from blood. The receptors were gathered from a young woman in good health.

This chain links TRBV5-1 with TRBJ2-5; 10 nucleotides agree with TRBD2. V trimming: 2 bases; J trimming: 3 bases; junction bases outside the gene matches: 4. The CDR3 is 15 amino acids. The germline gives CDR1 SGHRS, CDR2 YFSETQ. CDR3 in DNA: TGCGCCAGCAGCTTCCTGGGGACTAGCGAAGAGACCCAGTACTTC. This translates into CASSFLGTSEETQYF.

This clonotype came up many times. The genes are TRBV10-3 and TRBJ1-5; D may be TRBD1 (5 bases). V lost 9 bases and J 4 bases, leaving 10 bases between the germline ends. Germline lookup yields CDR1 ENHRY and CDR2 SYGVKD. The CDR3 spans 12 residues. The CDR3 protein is CAISQVNQPQHF. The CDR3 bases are TGTGCCATATCACAGGTTAATCAGCCCCAGCATTTT.

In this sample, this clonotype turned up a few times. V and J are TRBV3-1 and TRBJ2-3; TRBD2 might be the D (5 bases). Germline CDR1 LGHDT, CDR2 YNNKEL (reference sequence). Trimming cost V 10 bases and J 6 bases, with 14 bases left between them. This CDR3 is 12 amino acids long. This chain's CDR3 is CATSRLGDTQYF. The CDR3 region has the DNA TGTGCCACTAGCAGGTTGGGGGATACGCAGTATTTT.

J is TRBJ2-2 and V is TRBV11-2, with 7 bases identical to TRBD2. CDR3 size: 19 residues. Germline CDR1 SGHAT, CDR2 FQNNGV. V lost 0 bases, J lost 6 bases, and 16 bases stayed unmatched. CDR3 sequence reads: CASSLEGRGVRRESGELFF. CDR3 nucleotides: TGTGCCAGCAGCTTAGAAGGGCGAGGGGTCCGGCGGGAGTCCGGGGAGCTGTTTTTT.

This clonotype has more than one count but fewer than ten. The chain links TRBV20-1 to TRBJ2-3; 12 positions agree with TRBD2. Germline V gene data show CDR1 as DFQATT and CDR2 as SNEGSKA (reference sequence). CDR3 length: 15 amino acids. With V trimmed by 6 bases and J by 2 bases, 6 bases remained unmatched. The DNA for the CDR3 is TGCAGTGCGACTAGCGGGAGCCAATACACAGATACGCAGTATTTT. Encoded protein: CSATSGSQYTDTQYF.

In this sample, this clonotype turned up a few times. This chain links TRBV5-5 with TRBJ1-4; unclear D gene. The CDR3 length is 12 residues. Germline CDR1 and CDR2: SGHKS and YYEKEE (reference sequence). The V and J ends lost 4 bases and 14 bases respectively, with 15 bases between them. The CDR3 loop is CASSLKSGWLFF. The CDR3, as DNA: TGTGCCAGCAGCCTGAAATCTGGGTGGCTGTTTTTT.

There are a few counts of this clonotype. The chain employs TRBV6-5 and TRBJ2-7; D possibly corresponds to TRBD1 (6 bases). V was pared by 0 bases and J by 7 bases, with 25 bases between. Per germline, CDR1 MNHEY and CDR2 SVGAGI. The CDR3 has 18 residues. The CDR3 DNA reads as TGTGCCAGCAGTTACTCCGCTCGCAGTCTAGGGGGATCGGGGGAGCAGTACTTC. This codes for CASSYSARSLGGSGEQYF.

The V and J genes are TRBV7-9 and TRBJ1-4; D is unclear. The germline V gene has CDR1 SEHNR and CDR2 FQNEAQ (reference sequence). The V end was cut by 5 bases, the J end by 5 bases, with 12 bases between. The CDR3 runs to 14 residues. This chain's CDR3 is CASSLMGWNEKLFF. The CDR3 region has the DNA TGTGCCAGCAGCCTAATGGGCTGGAATGAAAAACTGTTTTTT.

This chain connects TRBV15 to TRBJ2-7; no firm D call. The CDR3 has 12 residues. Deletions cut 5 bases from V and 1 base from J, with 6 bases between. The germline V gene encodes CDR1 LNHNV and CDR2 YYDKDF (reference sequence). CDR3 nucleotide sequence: TGTGCCACCAGCCTAGGTTCCTACGAGCAGTACTTC. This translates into CATSLGSYEQYF. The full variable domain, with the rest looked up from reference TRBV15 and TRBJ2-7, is DAMVIQNPRYQVTQFGKPVTLSCSQTLNHNVMYWYQQKSSQAPKLLFHYYDKDFNNEADTPDNFQSRRPNTSFCFLDIRSPGLGDTAMYLCATSLGSYEQYFGPGTRLTVT.

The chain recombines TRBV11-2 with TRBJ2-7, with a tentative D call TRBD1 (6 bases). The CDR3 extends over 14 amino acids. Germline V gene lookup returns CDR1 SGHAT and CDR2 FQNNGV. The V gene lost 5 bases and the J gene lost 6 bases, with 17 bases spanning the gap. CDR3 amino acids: CASSHTQGKIEQYF. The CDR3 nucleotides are TGTGCCAGCAGCCATACACAGGGTAAGATCGAGCAGTACTTC.

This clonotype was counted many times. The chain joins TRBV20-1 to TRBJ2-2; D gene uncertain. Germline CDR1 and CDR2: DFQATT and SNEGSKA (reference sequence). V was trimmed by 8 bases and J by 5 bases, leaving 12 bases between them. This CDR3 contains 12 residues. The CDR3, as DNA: TGCAGTACATATCGAAGAACCGGGGAGCTGTTTTTT. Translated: CSTYRRTGELFF.

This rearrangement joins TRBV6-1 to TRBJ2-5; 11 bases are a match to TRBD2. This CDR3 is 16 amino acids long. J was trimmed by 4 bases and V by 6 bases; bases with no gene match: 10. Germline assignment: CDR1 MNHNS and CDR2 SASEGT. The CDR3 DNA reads TGTGCCAGCAGCCGACCGACTAGCGGGGCCGGAGAGACCCAGTACTTC. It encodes CASSRPTSGAGETQYF.

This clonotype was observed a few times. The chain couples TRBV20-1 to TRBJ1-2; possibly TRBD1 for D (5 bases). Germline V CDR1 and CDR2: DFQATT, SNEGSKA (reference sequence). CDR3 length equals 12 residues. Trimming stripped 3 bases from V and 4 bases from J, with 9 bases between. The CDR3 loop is CSASKGSYGYTF. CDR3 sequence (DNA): TGCAGTGCTAGCAAGGGGAGCTATGGCTACACCTTC.

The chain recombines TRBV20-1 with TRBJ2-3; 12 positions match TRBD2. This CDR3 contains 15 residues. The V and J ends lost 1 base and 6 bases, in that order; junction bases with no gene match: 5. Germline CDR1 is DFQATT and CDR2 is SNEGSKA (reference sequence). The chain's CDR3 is CSARGLAGVGDTQYF. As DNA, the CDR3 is TGCAGTGCTAGAGGACTAGCGGGAGTGGGGGATACGCAGTATTTT.

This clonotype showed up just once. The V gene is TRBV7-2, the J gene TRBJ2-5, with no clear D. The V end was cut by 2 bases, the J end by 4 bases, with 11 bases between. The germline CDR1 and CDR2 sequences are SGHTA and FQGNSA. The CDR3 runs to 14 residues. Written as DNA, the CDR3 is TGTGCCAGCAGCTTACGTCCCGGCCGAGAGACCCAGTACTTC. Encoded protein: CASSLRPGRETQYF.

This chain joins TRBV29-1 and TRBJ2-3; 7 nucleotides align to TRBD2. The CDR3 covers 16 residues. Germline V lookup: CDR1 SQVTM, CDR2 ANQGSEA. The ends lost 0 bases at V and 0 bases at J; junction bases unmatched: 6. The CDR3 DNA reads TGCAGCGTTGAAGATCGGTTGCGGGGGAGCACAGATACGCAGTATTTT. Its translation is CSVEDRLRGSTDTQYF.

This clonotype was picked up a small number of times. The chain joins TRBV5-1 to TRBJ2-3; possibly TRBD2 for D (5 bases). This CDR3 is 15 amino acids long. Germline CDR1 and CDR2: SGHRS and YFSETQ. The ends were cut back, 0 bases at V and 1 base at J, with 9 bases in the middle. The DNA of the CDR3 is TGCGCCAGCAGCTTGGAGGGTAGCGGCACAGATACGCAGTATTTT. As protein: CASSLEGSGTDTQYF.

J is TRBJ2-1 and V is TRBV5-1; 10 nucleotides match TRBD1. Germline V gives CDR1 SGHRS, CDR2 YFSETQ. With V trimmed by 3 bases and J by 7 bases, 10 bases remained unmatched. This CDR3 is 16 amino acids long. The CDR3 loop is CASSYGTGVVINEQFF. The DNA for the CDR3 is TGCGCCAGCAGCTACGGGACAGGGGTGGTTATTAATGAGCAGTTCTTC. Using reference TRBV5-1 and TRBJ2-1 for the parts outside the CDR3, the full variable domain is KAGVTQTPRYLIKTRGQQVTLSCSPISGHRSVSWYQQTPGQGLQFLFEYFSETQRNKGNFPGRFSGRQFSNSRSEMNVSTLELGDSALYLCASSYGTGVVINEQFFGPGTRLTVL.

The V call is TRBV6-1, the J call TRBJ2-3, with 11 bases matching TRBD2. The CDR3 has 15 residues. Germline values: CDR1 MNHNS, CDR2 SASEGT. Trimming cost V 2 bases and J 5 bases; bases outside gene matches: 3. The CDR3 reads CASSESGTSGDTQYF. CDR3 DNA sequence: TGTGCCAGCAGTGAATCCGGGACTAGCGGAGATACGCAGTATTTT.